Listed below are T cell receptor beta chains from one sample, sequenced in a study of OX40 agonist ivuxolimab in advanced cancers. The table came from immunoSEQ multiplex PCR; TCRdb's copy has only in-frame clones and leaves some out. The data hold approximately 46,000 clones, with more than 75% observed a single time. The sequenced sample was CD4+ or CD8+ T cells sorted from blood, obtained in a trial of the OX40 agonist ivuxolimab. These receptor sequences come from an adult with an advanced solid tumor such as melanoma, head and neck, liver or kidney cancer. CDR3s include the opening cysteine and the closing phenylalanine or tryptophan. A D gene is named only where the DNA matches it firmly. Part of the rows lack a size; the others show once, few, many or a class for expanded clones.

D	V	J	length	size	DNA	CDR3
-	TRBV7-9	TRBJ2-7	15	-	TGTGCCAGCAGCCTCACCCTAAGCGGTTACCACGAGCAGTACTTC	CASSLTLSGYHEQYF
-	TRBV4-3	TRBJ1-2	14	-	TGCGCCAGCAGCCCGGGGGAGGGGAACTATGGCTACACCTTC	CASSPGEGNYGYTF
-	TRBV9	TRBJ2-2	16	-	TGTGCCAGCAGCGTAGTGGGCGGAACAAACACCGGGGAGCTGTTTTTT	CASSVVGGTNTGELFF
-	TRBV4-1	TRBJ1-3	14	-	TGCGCCAGCAGCCAAAAAGCACCCCGAGACACCATATATTTT	CASSQKAPRDTIYF
-	TRBV5-1	TRBJ2-7	14	-	TGCGCCAGCAGGAGAAATCTACCCAGGGACGAGCAGTACTTC	CASRRNLPRDEQYF
-	TRBV21-1	TRBJ1-1	13	-	TGTGCCAGCAGCAAATGGACGGTAACTGAAGCTTTCTTT	CASSKWTVTEAFF
-	TRBV21-1	TRBJ1-5	13	few	TGTGCCAGCAGAGAGGGCAGCAATCAGCCCCAGCATTTT	CASREGSNQPQHF
-	TRBV4-1	TRBJ2-2	14	-	TGCGCCAGCAGCCAAGGTCCAGCCCCCGGGGAGCTGTTTTTT	CASSQGPAPGELFF
-	TRBV7-6	TRBJ2-2	16	-	TGTGCCAGCAGCCTCAGGCTAGCGCTTAACACCGGGGAGCTGTTTTTT	CASSLRLALNTGELFF
-	TRBV9	TRBJ2-1	12	once	TGTGCCAGCAGCGCCTCCTACAATGAGCAGTTCTTC	CASSASYNEQFF
-	TRBV4-1	TRBJ1-2	11	-	TGCGCCAGCAGCCTCGGGAGTGGCTACACCTTC	CASSLGSGYTF
-	TRBV4-1	TRBJ2-5	15	-	TGCGCCAGCAGCCAAGGGTACAGGGACGGAGAGACCCAGTACTTC	CASSQGYRDGETQYF
TRBD1	TRBV27	TRBJ2-5	14	-	TGTGCCAGCAGTTTAGGAACAGGGGGAATCACCCAGTACTTC	CASSLGTGGITQYF
-	TRBV15	TRBJ2-2	16	-	TGTGCCACCAGCAGAGTGGGGGGGGCAGTCGCCGGGGAGCTGTTTTTT	CATSRVGGAVAGELFF
-	TRBV27	TRBJ1-1	12	once	TGTGCCAGCAGCATACCCAACGCTGAAGCTTTCTTT	CASSIPNAEAFF
TRBD2	TRBV19	TRBJ2-3	13	few	TGTGCCAGTGGACTAGCGAGCACAGATACGCAGTATTTT	CASGLASTDTQYF
-	TRBV4-1	TRBJ1-4	14	-	TGCGCCAGCAGCCAAGGGATGGTCCCTGAAAAACTGTTTTTT	CASSQGMVPEKLFF
-	TRBV27	TRBJ2-2	11	-	TGTGCCAGCGGAATTCTCGGGGAGCTGTTTTTT	CASGILGELFF
-	TRBV6-5	TRBJ2-3	12	-	TGTGCCAGCAGTGGGGACCCGACGCCGAAGTATTTT	CASSGDPTPKYF
TRBD2	TRBV4-1	TRBJ2-7	14	-	TGCGCCAGCAGCCAGGAACGGGGGGCCTACGAGCAGTACTTC	CASSQERGAYEQYF
TRBD1	TRBV6-5	TRBJ2-7	15	-	TGTGCCAGCAGTTTGGTCGGGACAGGGTCCTACGAGCAGTACTTC	CASSLVGTGSYEQYF
-	TRBV19	TRBJ2-7	13	-	TGTGCCAGTAGTATCGGGAGCTCCTACGAGCAGTACTTC	CASSIGSSYEQYF
-	TRBV29-1	TRBJ2-3	13	-	TGCAGCGTTGAACTCCGGGTCGGGGATACGCAGTATTTT	CSVELRVGDTQYF
TRBD1	TRBV10-2	TRBJ1-1	13	-	TGCGCCAGCAGGGGGACAGCGCACACTGAAGCTTTCTTT	CASRGTAHTEAFF
TRBD1	TRBV2	TRBJ2-7	14	once	TGTGCCAGCAACCGGGGACAGAGCTCCTACGAGCAGTACTTC	CASNRGQSSYEQYF
TRBD1	TRBV6-1	TRBJ2-2	13	-	TGTGCCAGCCCAGGGGGATACACCGGGGAGCTGTTTTTT	CASPGGYTGELFF
-	TRBV6-5	TRBJ1-1	13	-	TGTGCCAGCAGTTCAGGGGTGGGCACTGAAGCTTTCTTT	CASSSGVGTEAFF
-	TRBV5-1	TRBJ2-3	14	-	TGCGCCAGCAGCTGGGAGGGGGGCACAGATACGCAGTATTTT	CASSWEGGTDTQYF
-	TRBV11-2	TRBJ1-3	13	-	TGTGCCAGCAGCCAACCACCCCAGAACACCATATATTTT	CASSQPPQNTIYF
TRBD2	TRBV27	TRBJ2-5	14	-	TGTGCCAGCAGAGGTACTAGCGGGAGAGAGACCCAGTACTTC	CASRGTSGRETQYF
-	TRBV5-1	TRBJ2-1	14	medium-sized	TGCGCCAGCAGCTTGTCTTGGGGCTCTGGTGAGCAGTTCTTC	CASSLSWGSGEQFF
-	TRBV7-8	TRBJ2-6	17	-	TGTGCCAGCAGCTTCGGGGGCGGGGTCTCTGGGGCCAACGTCCTGACTTTC	CASSFGGGVSGANVLTF
-	TRBV9	TRBJ2-7	15	-	TGTGCCAGCAGCGTAGGGTCGGCAGGCTCCTACGAGCAGTACTTC	CASSVGSAGSYEQYF
-	TRBV20-1	TRBJ2-7	10	-	TGCAGTGCTAGAGACTACGAGCAGTACTTC	CSARDYEQYF
-	TRBV2	TRBJ2-1	10	-	TGTGCCACCGGGGGGCGTGAGCAGTTCTTC	CATGGREQFF
TRBD2	TRBV27	TRBJ2-3	15	-	TGTGCCAGCAGTGCACTAGCGGGAGGTACAGATACGCAGTATTTT	CASSALAGGTDTQYF